These 7 T cell receptor beta chains were sequenced from one sample in a study of T cell changes during pregnancy in multiple sclerosis. Data came from immunoSEQ multiplex PCR; TCRdb stores just in-frame clones and leaves some out. The sample holds approximately 60,000 clones, roughly 90% seen once. The sample consisted of peripheral blood, taken in the second trimester of pregnancy. These receptors were obtained from a female donor in good health, enrolled as a control in a pregnancy study.

The V gene is TRBV11-2, the J gene TRBJ2-1; 10 nucleotides agree with TRBD2. Germline CDR1 reads SGHAT; CDR2 reads FQNNGV. The CDR3 length is 16 residues. Losses at the gene ends were 3 bases for V and 5 bases for J; bases not matched to a gene: 7. CDR3 coding DNA: TGTGCCAGCAGCTTGGGTAGCGGGAGGCCAAACAATGAGCAGTTCTTC. Its translation: CASSLGSGRPNNEQFF. Full variable domain (outside the CDR3, taken from reference TRBV11-2 and TRBJ2-1): EAGVAQSPRYKIIEKRQSVAFWCNPISGHATLYWYQQILGQGPKLLIQFQNNGVVDDSQLPKDRFSAERLKGVDSTLKIQPAKLEDSAVYLCASSLGSGRPNNEQFFGPGTRLTVL.

The chain recombines TRBV7-8 with TRBJ2-7; D perhaps matches TRBD1 (6 bases). This CDR3 region has 13 residues. V lost 6 bases and J lost 1, with 10 bases in between. Per germline, CDR1 SGHVS and CDR2 FQNEAQ. DNA of the CDR3: TGTGCCAGCAGGCACAGGGCTTCCTACGAGCAGTACTTC. Encoded protein: CASRHRASYEQYF. The whole variable domain, remainder taken from reference TRBV7-8 and TRBJ2-7, is GAGVSQSPRYKVAKRGQDVALRCDPISGHVSLFWYQQALGQGPEFLTYFQNEAQLDKSGLPSDRFFAERPEGSVSTLKIQRTQQEDSAVYLCASRHRASYEQYFGPGTRLTVT.

The CDR3 is CASSYSWSEQYF. The CDR3 coding sequence is TGTGCCAGCAGTTACTCGTGGAGCGAGCAGTACTTC. The chain is built from TRBV6-6 and TRBJ2-7, with unresolved D. The length of the CDR3 is 12 residues. The germline V gene encodes CDR1 MNHNY and CDR2 SVGAGI (reference sequence). V was pared by 0 bases and J by 6 bases, with 6 bases between.

J is TRBJ1-5 and V is TRBV7-9, with D possibly matching TRBD1 (5 bases). Trimming left V 1 base short and J 4 bases short, with 14 bases between. Germline assignment: CDR1 SEHNR and CDR2 FQNEAQ (reference sequence). This CDR3 is 16 amino acids long. CDR3 amino acids: CASSLGSGGDNQPQHF. The CDR3 bases are TGTGCCAGCAGCTTAGGATCTGGGGGGGATAATCAGCCCCAGCATTTT.

The gene calls are TRBV5-6 and TRBJ1-1, with a tentative D call TRBD1 (5 bases). Germline values: CDR1 SGHDT, CDR2 YYEEEE. CDR3 length: 13 amino acids. V was shortened by 0 bases and J by 11 bases, with 14 bases between the two germline ends. CDR3 sequence reads: CASSLAWGLGAFF. The DNA of the CDR3 is TGTGCCAGCAGCTTGGCCTGGGGACTGGGTGCTTTCTTT.

The chain links TRBV30 to TRBJ1-2; 8 bases are shared with TRBD1. The germline V gene encodes CDR1 GTSNPN and CDR2 SVGIG (reference sequence). The CDR3 has 13 amino acids. V lost 3 bases and J lost 7; bases outside the gene matches: 7. CDR3 residues: CAWRAGQGGGYTF. CDR3 nucleotide sequence: TGTGCCTGGAGGGCCGGACAGGGCGGTGGCTACACCTTC.

This chain links TRBV5-1 with TRBJ2-3, with TRBD2 matching over 8 bases. The CDR3 has 15 residues. Germline-derived CDR1 and CDR2 are SGHRS and YFSETQ. Germline trimming cut 1 base from V and 4 bases from J; bases unmatched to any gene: 5. The CDR3 DNA follows: TGCGCCAGCAGCTTGATTGCTAGCGGGTCAGATACGCAGTATTTT. It translates to CASSLIASGSDTQYF.